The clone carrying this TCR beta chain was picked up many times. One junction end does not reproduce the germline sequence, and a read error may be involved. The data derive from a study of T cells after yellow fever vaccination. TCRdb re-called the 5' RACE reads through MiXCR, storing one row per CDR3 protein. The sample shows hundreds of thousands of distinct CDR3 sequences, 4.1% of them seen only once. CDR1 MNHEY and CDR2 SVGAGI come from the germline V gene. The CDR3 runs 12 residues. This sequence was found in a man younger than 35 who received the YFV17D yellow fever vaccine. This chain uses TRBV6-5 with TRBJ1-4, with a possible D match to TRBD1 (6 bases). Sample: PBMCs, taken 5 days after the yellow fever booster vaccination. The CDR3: CASSYTGQILYF. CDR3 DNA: TGTGCCAGCAGTTACACCGGACAGATACTTTATTTT.